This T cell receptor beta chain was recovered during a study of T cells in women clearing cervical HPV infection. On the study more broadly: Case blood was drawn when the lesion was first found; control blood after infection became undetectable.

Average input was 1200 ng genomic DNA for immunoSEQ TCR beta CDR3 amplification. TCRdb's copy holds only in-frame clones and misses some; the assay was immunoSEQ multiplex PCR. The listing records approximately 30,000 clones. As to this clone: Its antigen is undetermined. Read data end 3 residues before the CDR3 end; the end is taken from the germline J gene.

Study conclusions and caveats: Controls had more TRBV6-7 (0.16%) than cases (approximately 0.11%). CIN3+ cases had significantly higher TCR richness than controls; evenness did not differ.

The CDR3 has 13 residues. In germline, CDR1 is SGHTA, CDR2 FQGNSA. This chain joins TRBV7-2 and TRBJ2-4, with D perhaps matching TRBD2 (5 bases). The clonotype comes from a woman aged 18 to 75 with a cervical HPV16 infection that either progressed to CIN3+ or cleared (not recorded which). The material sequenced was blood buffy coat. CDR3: CASSFYSDYGQYF. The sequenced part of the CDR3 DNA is TGTGCCAGCAGCTTTTATAGCGACTATGGT. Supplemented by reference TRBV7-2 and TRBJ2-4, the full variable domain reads GAGVSQSPSNKVTEKGKDVELRCDPISGHTALYWYRQSLGQGLEFLIYFQGNSAPDKSGLPSDRFSAERTGGSVSTLTIQRTQQEDSAVYLCASSFYSDYGQYFGAGTRLSVL.